The rows below give T cell receptor beta chains drawn from one sample of a study of shared clonotypes between healthy human individuals. Sequencing used immunoSEQ multiplex PCR; TCRdb keeps in-frame clones, though not all of them. Altogether 2 million to 2.5 million clones are present, over 85% being singletons, with the ten largest covering 0.36%. The sample was naive CD4+ T cells from PBMCs. These receptors all come from a man aged 18 to 35 in good health. Some clones in this sample may be carry-over from other donors' samples. Both conserved end residues are part of each CDR3. A D gene is named only where the DNA matches it firmly. Clone sizes are given selectively: once, few, many, or a class where the clone is expanded.

>TRBV9|TRBJ2-1|.|.
CASSANRVSNEQFF
TGTGCCAGCAGCGCCAACAGGGTATCTAATGAGCAGTTCTTC
>TRBV9|TRBJ1-2|.|.
CASSVGGRGFNYGYTF
TGTGCCAGCAGCGTAGGGGGACGGGGATTCAACTATGGCTACACCTTC
>TRBV2|TRBJ2-1|once|.
CASSPVLAGNEQFF
TGTGCCAGCAGCCCCGTTTTAGCTGGGAATGAGCAGTTCTTC
>TRBV5-6|TRBJ2-6|.|.
CASSRGAGANVLTF
TGTGCCAGCAGCCGGGGTGCTGGGGCCAACGTCCTGACTTTC
>TRBV25-1|TRBJ2-7|.|TRBD1
CASSGFRTGGHEQYF
TGTGCCAGCAGTGGGTTTCGGACAGGGGGACACGAGCAGTACTTC
>TRBV7-8|TRBJ2-5|.|.
CASSGLHLGPETQYF
TGTGCCAGCTCGGGACTCCATTTAGGGCCAGAGACCCAGTACTTC
>TRBV6-1|TRBJ2-3|.|TRBD2
CASSLGLAGPDTQYF
TGTGCCAGCAGTCTGGGACTAGCGGGACCAGATACGCAGTATTTT
>TRBV7-3|TRBJ1-2|.|.
CASSLGGANF
TGTGCCAGCAGCTTAGGTGGGGCCAACTTC
>TRBV4-3|TRBJ2-7|.|.
CASSQDPAGLEQYF
TGCGCCAGCAGCCAAGATCCGGCAGGGTTAGAGCAGTACTTC
>TRBV6-6|TRBJ2-5|.|.
CASSRGAGETQYF
TGTGCCAGCTCCAGGGGGGCTGGAGAGACCCAGTACTTC
>TRBV7-3|TRBJ2-7|.|.
CASSLTRGAYEQYF
TGTGCCAGCAGCTTAACCAGGGGAGCCTACGAGCAGTACTTC
>TRBV4-1|TRBJ2-5|.|.
CASSQATAETQYF
TGCGCCAGCAGCCAAGCGACGGCAGAGACCCAGTACTTC
>TRBV11-2|TRBJ1-2|.|TRBD1
CASSPNPGQVYGYTF
TGTGCCAGCAGCCCGAACCCGGGACAGGTTTATGGCTACACCTTC
>TRBV18|TRBJ2-5|few|.
CASSPPGRQETQYF
TGTGCCAGCTCACCACCGGGTAGGCAAGAGACCCAGTACTTC
>TRBV27|TRBJ2-7|.|TRBD2
CASSRTSGYEQYF
TGTGCCAGCAGTAGGACTAGCGGTTACGAGCAGTACTTC
>TRBV5-1|TRBJ2-3|.|.
CASSLDASTSTDTQYF
TGCGCCAGCAGCTTGGACGCTTCAACTAGCACAGATACGCAGTATTTT
>TRBV25-1|TRBJ2-1|.|TRBD2
CASSGGDDTSGSTDEQFF
TGTGCCAGCAGTGGAGGGGACGACACTAGCGGGAGCACCGATGAGCAGTTCTTC
>TRBV5-1|TRBJ2-3|.|TRBD2
CASSMGLAGPPDTQYF
TGCGCCAGCAGCATGGGACTAGCGGGACCCCCAGATACGCAGTATTTT
>TRBV6-1|TRBJ1-1|.|.
CASSVTMGTEAFF
TGTGCCAGCAGTGTAACTATGGGCACTGAAGCTTTCTTT
>TRBV28|TRBJ2-7|.|TRBD1
CASSSASGGREEQYF
TGTGCCAGCAGCAGCGCCTCAGGGGGCCGGGAAGAGCAGTACTTC
>TRBV6-5|TRBJ2-7|.|.
CASSYHGGSGYEQYF
TGTGCCAGCAGTTACCATGGGGGATCGGGCTACGAGCAGTACTTC
>TRBV20-1|TRBJ2-1|.|.
CSARRPSEQFF
TGCAGTGCTAGACGCCCCTCTGAGCAGTTCTTC
>TRBV28|TRBJ2-7|.|.
CASSHSSYEQYF
TGTGCCAGCAGCCACAGCTCCTACGAGCAGTACTTC
>TRBV10-3|TRBJ1-5|.|.
CAISAPDQPQHF
TGTGCCATCAGTGCTCCCGATCAGCCCCAGCATTTT
>TRBV7-2|TRBJ2-6|.|TRBD1
CASTRIDRGYSGANVLTF
TGTGCCAGCACCCGAATAGACAGGGGGTACTCTGGGGCCAACGTCCTGACTTTC
>TRBV28|TRBJ2-5|.|TRBD2
CASSHRTSGRSLVETQYF
TGTGCCAGCAGTCACCGGACTAGCGGGAGAAGTTTGGTAGAGACCCAGTACTTC
>TRBV7-9|TRBJ1-3|.|.
CASSLGTVGNTIYF
TGTGCCAGCAGCTTAGGGACAGTTGGAAACACCATATATTTT
>TRBV7-8|TRBJ2-7|.|TRBD1
CASSLDRGDEQYF
TGTGCCAGCAGCTTAGACAGGGGAGACGAGCAGTACTTC
>TRBV5-1|TRBJ2-7|.|TRBD1
CASSSGTGGPHEQYF
TGCGCCAGCAGCTCCGGGACAGGGGGGCCCCACGAGCAGTACTTC
>TRBV27|TRBJ2-3|.|.
CASKQITSTDTQYF
TGTGCCAGCAAACAGATTACTAGCACAGATACGCAGTATTTT
>TRBV7-9|TRBJ1-1|.|.
CASSLAGGSGAMNTEAFF
TGTGCCAGCAGCTTAGCAGGAGGGTCGGGAGCCATGAACACTGAAGCTTTCTTT
>TRBV27|TRBJ1-4|few|.
CASSLRRTNEKLFF
TGTGCCAGCAGTTTAAGGCGGACTAATGAAAAACTGTTTTTT
>TRBV27|TRBJ2-3|.|.
CASSPRGTDTQYF
TGTGCCAGCAGTCCACGAGGGACAGATACGCAGTATTTT
>TRBV11-2|TRBJ2-5|.|.
CASSLINRRGGMYQETQYF
TGTGCCAGCAGCTTAATCAATCGGCGCGGCGGAATGTACCAAGAGACCCAGTACTTC
>TRBV28|TRBJ1-4|few|.
CASSLLQGTNEKLFF
TGTGCCAGCAGTTTATTACAGGGAACTAATGAAAAACTGTTTTTT
>TRBV6-1|TRBJ1-5|.|.
CASRGTGAGNQPQHF
TGTGCCAGCAGGGGGACGGGGGCAGGTAATCAGCCCCAGCATTTT
>TRBV9|TRBJ2-3|.|.
CASSADVTDTQYF
TGTGCCAGCAGCGCTGATGTCACAGATACGCAGTATTTT